Below are 24 T cell receptor beta chains sequenced from a single sample in a study of blood T cells in healthy people across ages. Primed by a sample-barcoded 5' primer and a J-beta primer mix, a second PCR proceeded for 7 to 11 cycles. In TCRdb, the 5' RACE reads were re-called with MiXCR into one record per CDR3 protein. The data hold fewer than 2,000,000 distinct CDR3 sequences, with around 42% observed a single time. The sample was blood. Every receptor here comes from a human donor in good health.

The rearrangement links TRBV5-6 to TRBJ2-1; D assignment may be TRBD1 or TRBD2 (5 bases each). CDR1 is SGHDT, CDR2 YYEEEE, per germline. The CDR3 is 17 amino acids. V lost 4 bases, J lost 7 bases, and 24 bases lay in between. The CDR3 region is CASSKLPGLAPRNEQFF. The CDR3, as DNA: TGTGCCAGCAGCAAACTGCCGGGGCTAGCCCCTCGGAATGAGCAGTTCTTC.

This chain uses TRBV24-1 with TRBJ2-4, with D perhaps matching TRBD1 (6 bases). In germline, CDR1 is KGHDR, CDR2 SFDVKD. Trimming took off 4 bases at V and 13 bases at J, with 16 bases between the two ends. This CDR3 has 13 residues. CDR3 DNA: TGTGCCACCAGTGAGGACAGCTCTTATGAGCAGTACTTC. It codes for CATSEDSSYEQYF.

In regard to this clonotype: The junction and the germline gene differ at one end; a read error may be behind it. The gene calls are TRBV9 and TRBJ1-6; perhaps TRBD1 as D (5 bases). This CDR3 has 16 residues. CDR1 and CDR2 from the germline V gene are SGDLS and YYNGEE. The CDR3 sequence: CASSVDRTLHNSTLHF. The CDR3 bases are TGTGCCAGCAGCGTAGATCGGACATTACATAATTCAACCCTCCACTTT.

This clonotype has a handful of counts. The V and J genes are TRBV7-3 and TRBJ2-5; TRBD2 aligns across 7 bases. The CDR3 extends over 14 amino acids. The germline V gene encodes CDR1 SGHTA and CDR2 FQGTGA. With 5 bases clipped from V and 2 bases from J, the junction kept 5 bases outside the gene matches. The CDR3 nucleotides read TGTGCCAGCAGCAAAGCGGGGCGACAAGAGACCCAGTACTTC. Translation gives CASSKAGRQETQYF.

Only a few counts were recorded for this clonotype. This chain uses TRBV4-1 with TRBJ1-2; D is unresolved. The V gene's germline CDR1 is MGHRA and CDR2 YSYEKL. Trimming shortened V by 3 bases and J by 1 base, and 12 bases separated the two germline ends. The CDR3 length is 15 residues. The CDR3 DNA is TGCGCCAGCAGCCAGACGCTAGGCAATAACTATGGCTACACCTTC. It codes for CASSQTLGNNYGYTF.

The chain employs TRBV20-1 and TRBJ1-2, with 9 bases matching TRBD1. CDR3 length: 15 residues. The germline CDR1 and CDR2 sequences are DFQATT and SNEGSKA (reference sequence). Trimming removed 4 bases from V and 7 bases from J; junction bases left unmatched: 13. The CDR3 DNA reads as TGCAGTGCTACCGGGACAGGGCCTCATTTGGGTGGCTACACCTTC. It codes for CSATGTGPHLGGYTF.

The J gene is TRBJ2-3, the V gene TRBV6-1; D gene ambiguous. The V gene lost 7 bases and the J gene lost 0 bases, with 14 bases spanning the gap. The CDR3 has 15 amino acids. Germline lookup yields CDR1 MNHNS and CDR2 SASEGT. The CDR3 protein is CASTLDSASTDTQYF. For the CDR3, the DNA is TGTGCCAGCACCCTAGACTCGGCTAGCACAGATACGCAGTATTTT.

The chain links TRBV29-1 to TRBJ2-3, with D maybe TRBD2 (6 bases). The V end lost 2 bases, the J end lost 4 bases, and 13 bases lay between the germline ends. Germline CDR1 reads SQVTM; CDR2 reads ANQGSEA. The CDR3 loop spans 14 amino acids. CDR3: CSVELASSADTQYF. CDR3 sequence (DNA): TGCAGCGTTGAACTAGCTTCTAGCGCAGATACGCAGTATTTT.

This clonotype was counted only a few times. CDR3 region: CASSQGQHSTDTQYF. CDR3 in DNA: TGTGCCAGCAGCCAAGGACAGCATAGCACAGATACGCAGTATTTT. This chain connects TRBV4-2 to TRBJ2-3; weak D call: TRBD1 (5 bases). The V end lost 1 base, the J end lost 0 bases, and 8 bases lay between the germline ends. Germline values: CDR1 LGHNA, CDR2 YNFKEQ. The CDR3 loop spans 15 amino acids.

The chain links TRBV4-3 to TRBJ2-3; D is unclear. Looked up from germline, CDR1 is LGHNA and CDR2 is YSLEER. V was pared by 0 bases and J by 4 bases, with 14 bases between. The CDR3 sequence is 16 residues long. Here the CDR3 DNA reads TGCGCCAGCAGCCAAGACACGAATCGGGCTCCAGATACGCAGTATTTT. Amino acids: CASSQDTNRAPDTQYF.

This clonotype was seen more than once but under ten times. The rearrangement uses TRBV4-3 and TRBJ1-2; D possibly corresponds to TRBD1 (5 bases). Looked up from germline, CDR1 is LGHNA and CDR2 is YSLEER. The CDR3 is made up of 18 amino acids. V gave up 0 bases and J gave up 5 bases, with 22 bases separating them. CDR3: CASSQDPGEWRGAYGYTF. The CDR3 DNA is TGCGCCAGCAGCCAAGATCCCGGGGAGTGGCGCGGGGCGTATGGCTACACCTTC.

The chain carries TRBV29-1 and TRBJ1-2, with D perhaps matching TRBD1 (6 bases). V dropped 6 bases and J dropped 6 bases, with 11 bases sitting between them. Germline V lookup: CDR1 SQVTM, CDR2 ANQGSEA. The CDR3 contains 11 residues. As DNA, the CDR3 is TGCAGCGTAGGACAGATGAATGGCTACACCTTC. Amino acid sequence: CSVGQMNGYTF.

This chain joins TRBV7-9 and TRBJ1-1; D perhaps matches TRBD1 (5 bases). V was trimmed by 2 bases and J by 5 bases, leaving 12 bases between them. CDR1 and CDR2 from the germline V gene are SEHNR and FQNEAQ (reference sequence). This CDR3 region has 14 residues. The CDR3 sequence: CASSLNDGGTEAFF. CDR3 nucleotides: TGTGCCAGCAGCTTAAATGATGGGGGTACTGAAGCTTTCTTT.

The V gene is TRBV29-1, the J gene TRBJ2-5, with 8 bases that match TRBD2. Germline-derived CDR1 and CDR2 are SQVTM and ANQGSEA. V dropped 4 bases and J dropped 2; count of bases not matched to a gene: 12. The CDR3 runs 16 residues. The CDR3 nucleotides are TGCAGCGTTGCCGGGACTTTAGCGGGAATTCAAGAGACCCAGTACTTC. Protein sequence: CSVAGTLAGIQETQYF.

As for this clonotype: The germline gene is not matched at one end of the junction; a read error may be the cause. This chain uses TRBV4-3 with TRBJ2-7; weak D call: TRBD2 (6 bases). This CDR3 spans 17 amino acids. Germline V gene lookup returns CDR1 LGHNA and CDR2 YSLEER. CDR3 nucleotide sequence: TGCGCCAGCAGTCAAGGCTTGGGGGGAGAGGTCCCCTACGAGCAGTACTTC. This translates into CASSQGLGGEVPYEQYF.

This clonotype was picked up many times. The J gene is TRBJ2-7, the V gene TRBV5-6, with 9 bases identical to TRBD1. Germline-derived CDR1 and CDR2 are SGHDT and YYEEEE. The CDR3 length is 14 residues. The trim removed 2 bases at V and 2 bases at J, leaving 2 bases unmatched. The CDR3 coding sequence is TGTGCCAGCAGCTTCGGGACAGGGACCTACGAGCAGTACTTC. Translation gives CASSFGTGTYEQYF.

A single count supports this clonotype. This chain connects TRBV20-1 to TRBJ2-5; D may be TRBD2 (6 bases). Trimming left V 0 bases short and J 5 bases short, with 10 bases between. The CDR3 loop spans 13 amino acids. CDR1 is DFQATT and CDR2 is SNEGSKA in the germline V gene (reference sequence). The CDR3 coding sequence is TGCAGTGCTAGAGACGCGGGATCGGAGACCCAGTACTTC. Protein sequence: CSARDAGSETQYF.

V gene TRBV7-2 combines with J gene TRBJ2-2; D may be TRBD1 (6 bases). CDR3 length equals 15 residues. Per the germline V gene, CDR1 is SGHTA and CDR2 is FQGNSA. The germline V and J ends were trimmed by 3 bases and 1 base, with 9 bases remaining between them. CDR3 loop: CASSFRGGNTGELFF. The CDR3 DNA reads TGTGCCAGCAGCTTCCGAGGGGGGAACACCGGGGAGCTGTTTTTT.

The chain has TRBV7-2 and TRBJ1-2; 7 bases line up with TRBD1. The J segment lost 6 bases and the V segment lost 0 bases, leaving 10 bases of the junction unmatched. The CDR3 extends over 16 amino acids. CDR1 is SGHTA and CDR2 is FQGNSA in the germline V gene. The CDR3 coding sequence is TGTGCCAGCAGCTTAGCGAACCCGGGACAGATCCATGGCTACACCTTC. This gives the protein CASSLANPGQIHGYTF.

This clonotype turned up a few times. The chain couples TRBV29-1 to TRBJ1-1, with D unresolved. Germline-derived CDR1 and CDR2 are SQVTM and ANQGSEA. The CDR3 extends over 13 amino acids. Trimming stripped 6 bases from V and 3 bases from J, with 14 bases between. Here the CDR3 reads CSVYALGDTEAFF. The CDR3 bases are TGCAGCGTCTATGCTCTTGGGGACACTGAAGCTTTCTTT.

The chain employs TRBV12-3 or TRBV12-4 and TRBJ2-5; 7 bases agree with TRBD1. Losses at the gene ends were 5 bases for V and 2 bases for J; bases not matched to a gene: 11. The CDR3 has 16 residues. Written as DNA, the CDR3 is TGTGCCAGCAGTCTCGACAGGGAAGGATGGCAAGAGACCCAGTACTTC. Its translation is CASSLDREGWQETQYF.

The genes are TRBV13 and TRBJ2-7, with 12 nucleotides matching TRBD1. CDR3 length: 17 amino acids. Germline-derived CDR1 and CDR2 are PRHDT and FYEKMQ (reference sequence). The V and J ends lost 5 bases and 4 bases, in that order; junction bases with no gene match: 12. The CDR3 DNA sequence: TGTGCCAGCAGCCCTTTCGGGACAGGGGGCAATTGGTACGAGCAGTACTTC. This gives the protein CASSPFGTGGNWYEQYF.

DNA of the CDR3: TGCAGTGCTCCCGGAGCGGGCCACAATGAGCAGTTCTTC. Translation: CSAPGAGHNEQFF. This rearrangement joins TRBV20-1 to TRBJ2-1, with D possibly being TRBD2 (6 bases). CDR1 and CDR2 from the germline V gene are DFQATT and SNEGSKA (reference sequence). The CDR3 spans 13 residues. V lost 5 bases, J lost 5 bases, and 13 bases lay in between.

This clonotype was counted a few times. The chain carries TRBV5-6 and TRBJ2-7; D is possibly TRBD1 (6 bases). Between the trimmed V and J ends, which lost 0 bases and 2 bases, there was a span of 12 bases. Germline loops: CDR1 SGHDT, CDR2 YYEEEE. The CDR3 has 15 residues. CDR3: CASSLANWGPYEQYF. The CDR3 DNA sequence: TGTGCCAGCAGCTTGGCCAATTGGGGGCCCTACGAGCAGTACTTC.